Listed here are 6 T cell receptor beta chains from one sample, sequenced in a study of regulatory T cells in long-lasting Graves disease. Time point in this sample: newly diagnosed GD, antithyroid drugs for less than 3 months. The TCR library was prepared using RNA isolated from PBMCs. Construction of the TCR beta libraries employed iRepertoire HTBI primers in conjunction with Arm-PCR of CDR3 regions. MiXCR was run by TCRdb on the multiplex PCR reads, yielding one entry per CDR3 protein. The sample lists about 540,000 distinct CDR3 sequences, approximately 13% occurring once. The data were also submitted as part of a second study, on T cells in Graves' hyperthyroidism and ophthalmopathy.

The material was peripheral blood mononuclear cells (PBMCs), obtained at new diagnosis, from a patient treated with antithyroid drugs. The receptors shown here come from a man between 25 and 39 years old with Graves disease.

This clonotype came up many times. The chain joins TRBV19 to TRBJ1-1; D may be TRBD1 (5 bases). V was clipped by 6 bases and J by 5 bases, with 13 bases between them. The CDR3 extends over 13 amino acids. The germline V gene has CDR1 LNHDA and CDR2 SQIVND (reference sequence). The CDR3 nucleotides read TGTGCCAGTAGCCGGGACGGGACGACTGAAGCTTTCTTT. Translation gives CASSRDGTTEAFF.

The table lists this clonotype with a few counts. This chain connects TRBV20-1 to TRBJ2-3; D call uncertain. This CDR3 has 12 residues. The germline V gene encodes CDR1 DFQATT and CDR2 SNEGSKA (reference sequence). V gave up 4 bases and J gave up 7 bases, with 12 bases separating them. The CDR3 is CSATDSSHTQYF. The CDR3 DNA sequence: TGCAGTGCTACTGATAGTTCGCATACGCAGTATTTT.

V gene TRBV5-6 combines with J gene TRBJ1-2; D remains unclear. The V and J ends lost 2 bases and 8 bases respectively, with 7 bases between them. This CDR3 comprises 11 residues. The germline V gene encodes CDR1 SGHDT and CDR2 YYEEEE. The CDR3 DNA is TGTGCCAGCAGCTTTTCGAAGGGCTACACCTTC. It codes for CASSFSKGYTF.

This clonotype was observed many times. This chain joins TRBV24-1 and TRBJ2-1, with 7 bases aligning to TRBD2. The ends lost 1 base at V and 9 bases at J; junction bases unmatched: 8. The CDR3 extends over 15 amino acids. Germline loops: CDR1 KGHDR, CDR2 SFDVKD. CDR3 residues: CATSDFPAGRGEQFF. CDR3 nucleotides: TGTGCCACCAGTGATTTCCCGGCAGGGAGGGGTGAGCAGTTCTTC.

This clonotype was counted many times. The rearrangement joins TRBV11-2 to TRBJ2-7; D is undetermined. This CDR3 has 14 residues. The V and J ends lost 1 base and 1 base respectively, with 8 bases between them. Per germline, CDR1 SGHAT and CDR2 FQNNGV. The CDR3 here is CASSLAAGSYEQYF. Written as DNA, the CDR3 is TGTGCCAGCAGCTTAGCAGCCGGGTCCTACGAGCAGTACTTC.

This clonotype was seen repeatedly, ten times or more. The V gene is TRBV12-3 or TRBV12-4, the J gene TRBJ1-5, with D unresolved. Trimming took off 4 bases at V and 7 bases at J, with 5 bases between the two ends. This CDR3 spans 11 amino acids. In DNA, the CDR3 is TGTGCCAGCAGTTCAGCCCAGCCCCAGCATTTT. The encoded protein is CASSSAQPQHF.